Included here is one T cell receptor (beta chain) sequence, with context. The CDR3 has 17 amino acids. The V gene's germline CDR1 is MDHEN and CDR2 SYDVKM. The ends lost 7 bases at V and 0 bases at J; junction bases unmatched: 12. Sequencing used immunoSEQ multiplex PCR; TCRdb keeps in-frame clones, though not all of them. The table lists approximately 50,000 clones, about 93% of them singletons, with approximately 0.22% in the top ten. This record comes from a study of technical replicates of blood from a few donors. The genes are TRBV28 and TRBJ1-5; 7 bases agree with TRBD1. Sequencing was performed on T cells isolated from PBMCs. The receptor was isolated from a human donor in good health. CDR3 DNA: TGTGCCAGCAAAACCGGGACAGAACTCTATAGCAATCAGCCCCAGCATTTT. Translated, it gives CASKTGTELYSNQPQHF.